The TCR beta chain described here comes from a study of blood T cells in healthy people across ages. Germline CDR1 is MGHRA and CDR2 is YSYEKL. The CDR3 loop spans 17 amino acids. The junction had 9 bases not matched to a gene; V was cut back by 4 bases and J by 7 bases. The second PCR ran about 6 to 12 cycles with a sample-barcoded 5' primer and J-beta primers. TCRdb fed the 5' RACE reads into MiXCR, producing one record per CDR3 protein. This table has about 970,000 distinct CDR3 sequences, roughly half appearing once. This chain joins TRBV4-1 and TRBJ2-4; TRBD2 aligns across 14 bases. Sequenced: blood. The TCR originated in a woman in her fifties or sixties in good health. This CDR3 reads CASSRSGTSGSQNIQYF. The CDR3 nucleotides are TGCGCCAGCAGCCGTTCCGGGACTAGCGGGAGTCAGAACATTCAGTACTTC.